One sample yielded the 29 T cell receptor beta chains listed below, sequenced in a study of kidney transplant recipient with SARS-CoV-2 infection. One entry per CDR3 protein results from TCRdb running MiXCR on the reads. The data show some 220,000 distinct CDR3 sequences, 29% seen once. Sequenced material: a blood sample, taken at baseline and on day 111 from a kidney transplant recipient. The source is a male patient aged 25-45 years who had COVID-19 and was a kidney transplant recipient. The T cells may come from the graft donor.

Ten or more counts support this clonotype. As DNA, the CDR3 is TGTGCCAGAAGCTCTTGGCGGGGTGGTAAGAGCAATCAGCCCCAGCATTTT. It translates to CARSSWRGGKSNQPQHF. V usage is TRBV5-3 and J usage is TRBJ1-5; no clear D gene. TRBV5-3 is reported as an ORF; its role is uncertain. The V end lost 3 bases, the J end lost 1 base, and 17 bases lay between the germline ends. The CDR3 has 17 amino acids.

The sample holds a few counts of this clonotype. This could be a read error, since a much larger clone is one nucleotide away. This chain joins TRBV13 and TRBJ1-5; D might be TRBD1 (6 bases). Germline V gene sequence: CDR1 PRHDT, CDR2 FYEKMQ (reference sequence). The CDR3 contains 13 residues. This chain's CDR3 is CANSSGGYQPQHF. The CDR3 DNA is TGTGCCAACAGCTCGGGGGGCTATCAGCCCCAGCATTTT. Complete variable domain (other parts from reference TRBV13 and TRBJ1-5): AAGVIQSPRHLIKEKRETATLKCYPIPRHDTVYWYQQGPGQDPQFLISFYEKMQSDKGSIPDRFSAQQFSDYHSELNMSSLELGDSALYFCANSSGGYQPQHFGDGTRLSIL.

Concerning this clonotype itself: A much bigger clone sits one base away, suggesting this may be a read error. V usage is TRBV5-4 and J usage is TRBJ2-7; no reliable D call. This CDR3 spans 13 amino acids. The germline CDR1 and CDR2 sequences are SGHNT and YYREEE (reference sequence). For the CDR3, the DNA is TGTGCCAGCGGCTTTGAAGAAGGAACCGAGCAGTACTTC. Translating gives CASGFEEGTEQYF.

Points on this clonotype: The CDR3 carries no conserved terminal phenylalanine or tryptophan, so it likely arises from a read error. Because the CDR3's place on the DNA is in doubt, the DNA is left out and the CDR3 is given as listed by TCRdb. This chain uses TRBV2 with TRBJ1-2; the table names TRBD1, a call not compared with the DNA. The length of the CDR3 is 13 amino acids, counting both ends. The germline V gene has CDR1 SNHLY and CDR2 FYNNEI. The CDR3 region is CASNLGTSYGNTL.

This clonotype has at least ten counts. DNA of the CDR3: TGTGCCATCAGCACAGGGAGTAACTACGAGCAGTACGTC. It encodes CAISTGSNYEQYV. The genes are TRBV10-3 and TRBJ2-7; a possible D gene is TRBD1 (6 bases). V shed 6 bases and J shed 3 bases, with 12 bases lying between them. Germline CDR1 is ENHRY and CDR2 is SYGVKD. This CDR3 region has 13 residues.

A remark on this clonotype: One base away lies a much larger clone, so this may be a sequencing read error. The chain joins TRBV5-6 to TRBJ1-5; no firm D call. The CDR3 sequence is 12 residues long. CDR1 and CDR2 (germline): SGHDT, YYEEEE. With 5 bases removed from V and 0 bases from J, the gap between germline ends came to 3 bases. The CDR3 region is CASRSSNQPQHF. The CDR3 DNA reads as TGTGCCAGCAGAAGTAGCAATCAGCCCCAGCATTTT.

This clonotype was picked up a small number of times. A much larger clone lies a single base off, so this may be a read error. CDR3 sequence (DNA): TGCGCCAGCAGCCAAGACAGGCACTCCTGCGAGCAGTACTTC. It is translated as CASSQDRHSCEQYF. This chain connects TRBV4-3 to TRBJ2-7; D unclear. Germline V gives CDR1 LGHNA, CDR2 YSLEER. The CDR3 loop spans 14 amino acids.

V gene TRBV6-4 combines with J gene TRBJ2-1, with 9 bases matching TRBD2. The length of the CDR3 is 15 residues. V gave up 3 bases and J gave up 3 bases; unmatched junction bases: 3. Germline values: CDR1 MRHNA, CDR2 SNTAGT. The DNA for the CDR3 is TGTGCCAGCAGTGAAGAGCGGGGGGTCTACAATGAGCAGTTCTTC. The encoded protein is CASSEERGVYNEQFF.

Ten or more counts support this clonotype. This sequence joins TRBV29-1 and TRBJ2-1, with D perhaps given as TRBD1 or TRBD2 (5 bases each). The CDR3 extends over 11 amino acids. Germline V lookup: CDR1 SQVTM, CDR2 ANQGSEA. Trimming pared 6 bases from V and 10 bases from J, leaving 13 bases between. The CDR3 loop reads CSVGTYGEQFF. The CDR3 DNA reads TGCAGCGTAGGGACGTACGGAGAGCAGTTCTTC.

With respect to this clonotype: One base away lies a much larger clone, so this may be a sequencing read error. The genes are TRBV27 and TRBJ2-4, with a weak D call TRBD2 (6 bases). Trimming left V 0 bases short and J 15 bases short, with 21 bases between. The CDR3 spans 15 residues. The germline CDR1 and CDR2 sequences are MNHEY and SMNVEV (reference sequence). The CDR3 DNA reads TGTGCCAGCAGTTTATCGATTCCAGGGAGGATCGAGCGGTACTTC. Protein: CASSLSIPGRIERYF.

This clonotype was recorded at least ten times. The chain combines TRBV24-1 with TRBJ2-7; TRBD1 matches at 8 bases. Germline loops: CDR1 KGHDR, CDR2 SFDVKD. The V gene end was trimmed by 4 bases and the J gene end by 7 bases; junction bases not matched to a gene: 8. This CDR3 contains 14 residues. CDR3: CATSDTRQGWEQYF. The DNA of the CDR3 is TGTGCCACCAGTGACACGCGACAGGGGTGGGAGCAGTACTTC.

The rearrangement links TRBV12-3 or TRBV12-4 to TRBJ1-5; 10 bases fit TRBD1. The CDR3 length is 17 residues. With 4 bases clipped from V and 3 bases from J, the junction kept 9 bases outside the gene matches. The CDR3 loop reads CASSYELGTGVNQPQHF. CDR3 sequence (DNA): TGTGCCAGCAGTTATGAATTGGGGACAGGGGTCAATCAGCCCCAGCATTTT.

The chain is built from TRBV9 and TRBJ2-2; 9 bases align to TRBD2. Germline V gene lookup returns CDR1 SGDLS and CDR2 YYNGEE. The CDR3 totals 18 residues. V shed 1 base, J shed 4 bases, and the junction held 11 bases outside the gene matches. CDR3 in amino acids: CASSVWTSVTTGTGELFF. The CDR3 nucleotides read TGTGCCAGCAGCGTATGGACTAGCGTCACCACGGGCACCGGGGAGCTGTTTTTT.

In this sample, this clonotype turned up many times. The V and J genes are TRBV5-1 and TRBJ1-2, with D hard to call. Germline V gene lookup returns CDR1 SGHRS and CDR2 YFSETQ. V was clipped by 1 base and J by 4 bases, with 14 bases between them. This CDR3 contains 15 residues. The CDR3 sequence: CASSLLKSRIYGYTF. The CDR3, as DNA: TGCGCCAGCAGCTTGCTCAAAAGTAGGATCTATGGCTACACCTTC.

Points on this clonotype: Given a much more abundant clone one base away, this may be a read error. Here the CDR3 omits its conserved ending phenylalanine or tryptophan, so a read error is the likely source. The rearrangement links TRBV19 to TRBJ1-6; D is uncertain. This CDR3 region has 14 residues. V lost 5 bases and J 14 bases, leaving 19 bases between the germline ends. Looked up from germline, CDR1 is LNHDA and CDR2 is SQIVND (reference sequence). For the CDR3, the DNA is TGTGCCAGTAGTTACACCGGCGAAATCGGAACCCTCCACCTT. Amino acid sequence: CASSYTGEIGTLHL.

This clonotype was counted a single time. A far larger clone is only one base removed, so a read error is likely. The chain couples TRBV6-5 to TRBJ2-7, with D unresolved. Gene TRBJ1-2 matches the end of the DNA better, so the J call may be wrong. CDR3 length: 17 residues. Germline values: CDR1 MNHEY, CDR2 SVGAGI. The CDR3 DNA sequence: TGTGCCAGCGGTTACCAGAGGTCCCCCCTCTATTCTCGCGGCTACACCTTC. It specifies CASGYQRSPLYSRGYTF.

This clonotype was seen ten or more times. The chain uses TRBV7-2 and TRBJ2-5, with 10 bases aligning to TRBD2. After removal of 5 bases from V and 2 bases from J, the junction contained 2 bases not matched to a gene. Germline CDR1 SGHTA, CDR2 FQGNSA. The CDR3 covers 14 residues. CDR3 sequence: CASSQLAGQETQYF. CDR3 nucleotide sequence: TGTGCCAGCAGCCAACTAGCGGGGCAAGAGACCCAGTACTTC.

About this clonotype: Just one base apart from a much larger clone, this may be a read error. V gene TRBV5-4 combines with J gene TRBJ2-1, with TRBD1 matching 9 bases. This CDR3 has 16 amino acids. Looked up from germline, CDR1 is SGHNT and CDR2 is YYREEE (reference sequence). In nucleotides, the CDR3 is TGTGTCAGCAGCCCTGGGACAGGGAGCTCCTACAATGAGCAGTTCTTC. It is translated as CVSSPGTGSSYNEQFF. Combining the CDR3 with reference TRBV5-4 and TRBJ2-1 gives the whole variable domain ETGVTQSPTHLIKTRGQQVTLRCSSQSGHNTVSWYQQALGQGPQFIFQYYREEENGRGNFPPRFSGLQFPNYSSELNVNALELDDSALYLCVSSPGTGSSYNEQFFGPGTRLTVL.

This clonotype showed up many times. This sequence joins TRBV27 and TRBJ2-3; D is ambiguous. There are 12 residues in the CDR3. From germline, CDR1 is MNHEY and CDR2 SMNVEV (reference sequence). The germline V and J ends were trimmed by 4 bases and 2 bases, with 4 bases remaining between them. As DNA, the CDR3 is TGTGCCAGCAGTTCCAACACAGATACGCAGTATTTT. Its protein is CASSSNTDTQYF.

As concerns this clonotype: A much larger clone differs by one base, so this may be a read error. CDR3 nucleotide sequence: TGTGCCATCAGTGATTCCCTCAGGCATGGCGAGCAGTACTTC. As protein: CAISDSLRHGEQYF. This sequence joins TRBV24-1 and TRBJ2-4; no clear D gene. The DNA end is more similar to TRBJ2-7, so the J call may be wrong. There are 14 residues in the CDR3. The germline V gene has CDR1 KGHDR and CDR2 SFDVKD.

Note on this clonotype: The germline gene is not matched at one end of the junction; a read error may be the cause. The chain recombines TRBV7-8 with TRBJ1-5; 9 positions agree with TRBD1. Germline lookup yields CDR1 SGHVS and CDR2 FQNEAQ. The CDR3 loop spans 17 amino acids. The CDR3: CASSLVQGAFSNQPRHF. The DNA for the CDR3 is TGTGCCAGCAGCTTAGTACAGGGGGCCTTTAGCAATCAGCCCCGGCACTTT. Variable domain in full (rest from reference TRBV7-8 and TRBJ1-5): GAGVSQSPRYKVAKRGQDVALRCDPISGHVSLFWYQQALGQGPEFLTYFQNEAQLDKSGLPSDRFFAERPEGSVSTLKIQRTQQEDSAVYLCASSLVQGAFSNQPRHFGDGTRLSIL.

This clonotype was seen many times. The V and J genes are TRBV2 and TRBJ2-5; the match to TRBD2 covers 11 bases. Germline-derived CDR1 and CDR2 are SNHLY and FYNNEI. The CDR3 sequence is 15 residues long. V shed 1 base, J shed 5 bases, and the junction held 3 bases outside the gene matches. Written as DNA, the CDR3 is TGTGCCAGCAGTGAAGAGGTAGCGGGAGGGGAGACCCAGTACTTC. It encodes CASSEEVAGGETQYF. Drawing the rest from reference TRBV2 and TRBJ2-5, the complete variable domain is EPEVTQTPSHQVTQMGQEVILRCVPISNHLYFYWYRQILGQKVEFLVSFYNNEISEKSEIFDDQFSVERPDGSNFTLKIRSTKLEDSAMYFCASSEEVAGGETQYFGPGTRLLVL.

This clonotype was recorded at least ten times. The chain joins TRBV11-3 to TRBJ1-2; D gene ambiguous. CDR3 size: 17 residues. The ends were cut back, 5 bases at V and 4 bases at J, with 23 bases in the middle. Germline assignment: CDR1 SGHNT and CDR2 YENEEA. The CDR3 coding sequence is TGTGCCAGCAGCCGTCGTCGCGATCTCGGAAAGACCTATGGCTACACCTTC. Protein: CASSRRRDLGKTYGYTF.

To note about this clonotype: Given a much more abundant clone one base away, this may be a read error. The chain carries TRBV6-5 and TRBJ2-3; D unresolved. V gave up 5 bases and J gave up 2 bases, with 17 bases separating them. Germline CDR1 reads MNHEY; CDR2 reads SVGAGI. This CDR3 comprises 16 residues. The CDR3 here is CASSPYIVPNTDTQYF. CDR3 nucleotide sequence: TGTGCCAGCAGTCCCTATATCGTACCTAACACAGATACGCAGTATTTT.

This clonotype was seen at least ten times. This chain links TRBV5-4 with TRBJ2-2; D call uncertain. This CDR3 is 17 amino acids long. V lost 0 bases, J lost 0 bases, and 12 bases lay in between. Germline V gene lookup returns CDR1 SGHNT and CDR2 YYREEE (reference sequence). The CDR3 is CASSLDWRRANTGELFF. Written as DNA, the CDR3 is TGTGCCAGCAGCTTGGATTGGCGTAGGGCGAACACCGGGGAGCTGTTTTTT.

This clonotype was seen at least ten times. The chain has TRBV4-2 and TRBJ2-6; D is ambiguous. The CDR3 is made up of 16 amino acids. Germline V CDR1 and CDR2: LGHNA, YNFKEQ. Trimming removed 0 bases at V and 0 bases at J, with 6 bases between. The DNA of the CDR3 is TGTGCCAGCAGCCAAGATACGAGCTCTGGGGCCAACGTCCTGACTTTC. It is translated as CASSQDTSSGANVLTF.

This clonotype was seen ten or more times. The rearrangement joins TRBV14 to TRBJ1-2, with D unclear. The V end lost 4 bases, the J end lost 7 bases, and 13 bases lay between the germline ends. The CDR3 spans 13 residues. CDR1 is SGHDN, CDR2 FVKESK, per germline. The CDR3 nucleotides read TGTGCCAGCAGCCTCACACGGGCAGTTGGCTACACCTTC. The encoded protein is CASSLTRAVGYTF.

A word on this clonotype: One base away lies a much larger clone, so this may be a sequencing read error. The chain recombines TRBV7-2 with TRBJ1-4; D gene unclear. The CDR3 has 16 residues. Germline CDR1 SGHTA, CDR2 FQGNSA. The CDR3 DNA sequence: TGTGTCAGCAGCTTCGGACCCGGAAGGCGTAATGAAAAACTGTTTTTT. Its translation: CVSSFGPGRRNEKLFF.

This clonotype was detected a few times. V gene TRBV6-5 combines with J gene TRBJ2-1; no definite D call. CDR1 MNHEY and CDR2 SVGAGI come from the germline V gene. The CDR3 length is 11 residues. V shed 5 bases and J shed 6 bases, with 5 bases lying between them. The CDR3 coding sequence is TGTGCCAGCAGTCTGGTCAATGAGCAGTTCTTC. This encodes CASSLVNEQFF.